These T cell receptor beta chains were read from a single sample in a study of neurological immune-mediated disorders. Via MiXCR, TCRdb re-called the 5' RACE reads, giving one row per CDR3 protein. The sample yields 84,000 or so distinct CDR3 sequences, roughly 13% seen once. Material for sequencing was PBMCs. The receptors here all came from a female donor with HTLV-1-associated myelopathy (HAM/TSP). Both conserved end residues are part of each CDR3. D genes are given only for firm matches. The size entry is marked missing in some rows and otherwise reads once, few, many or a size class.

j_call,v_call,clone_size,d_call,cdr3_aa,cdr3_nt
TRBJ1-2,TRBV20-1,many,NA,CSARVPGNFYGYTF,TGCAGTGCTAGGGTTCCAGGGAACTTCTATGGCTACACCTTC
TRBJ2-5,TRBV20-1,NA,TRBD2,CSAAGLGQETQYF,TGCAGTGCCGCGGGACTAGGCCAAGAGACCCAGTACTTC
TRBJ2-1,TRBV5-1,many,NA,CASRSVNDEQFF,TGCGCCAGCAGATCAGTTAACGATGAGCAGTTCTTC
TRBJ2-7,TRBV28,NA,NA,CAISQIYGSYEHYF,TGTGCCATATCCCAGATATACGGATCCTACGAGCATTACTTC
TRBJ1-6,TRBV6-5,many,NA,CASSWRGSNSPLHF,TGTGCCAGCAGTTGGCGAGGTAGTAATTCACCCCTCCACTTT
TRBJ2-7,TRBV20-1,many,TRBD2,CSARDEAGVYEQYF,TGCAGTGCTAGAGATGAGGCGGGGGTCTACGAGCAGTACTTC
TRBJ2-5,TRBV12-3/TRBV12-4,medium-sized,NA,CASSPVGVQETQYF,TGTGCCAGCAGCCCCGTTGGGGTTCAAGAGACCCAGTACTTC
TRBJ1-5,TRBV12-3/TRBV12-4,many,NA,CASSSKNSNQPQHF,TGTGCCAGCAGTTCTAAAAACAGTAATCAGCCCCAGCATTTT
TRBJ2-5,TRBV2,many,NA,CASRQEETQYF,TGTGCCAGCAGACAGGAAGAGACCCAGTACTTC
TRBJ2-5,TRBV5-1,many,TRBD2,CASSLGGLAIGETQYF,TGCGCCAGCAGCTTGGGCGGACTAGCGATTGGGGAGACCCAGTACTTC
TRBJ2-3,TRBV14,many,TRBD2,CASSLPSGNDTDTQYF,TGTGCCAGCAGCCTTCCTAGCGGGAACGACACAGATACGCAGTATTTT